Shown below are 14 T cell receptor beta chains from a single sample sequenced in a study of spatial heterogeneity in lung cancer. This sample's time point: blood at routine non-recurrence follow-up after resection. MiXCR, applied by TCRdb to the 5' RACE reads, yields one record per CDR3 protein. The sample includes about 87,000 distinct CDR3 sequences, less than 20% of them seen just once. Specimen: PBMCs, collected at follow-up. The receptors originated from a male donor with early-stage non-small cell lung cancer.

The gene calls are TRBV6-1 and TRBJ1-5; no firm D call. The germline V gene has CDR1 MNHNS and CDR2 SASEGT. The CDR3 spans 15 residues. V was cut by 4 bases and J by 1 base, with 11 bases left in between. CDR3 DNA sequence: TGTGCCAGCAGTGGGGGTCTTGTCAGCAATCAGCCCCAGCATTTT. Residues: CASSGGLVSNQPQHF.

With respect to this clonotype: With a much larger clone just one base away, this may be a read error. This chain connects TRBV6-2 or TRBV6-3 to TRBJ2-3, with D tentatively TRBD2 (5 bases). The CDR3 is 15 residues long. CDR1 is MNHEY and CDR2 is SVGEGT in the germline V gene. Between the trimmed V and J ends, which lost 5 bases and 2 bases, there was a span of 14 bases. The CDR3 protein is CASSTDGKFTDTQYF. The CDR3 DNA reads as TGTGCCAGCAGTACCGACGGGAAGTTCACAGATACGCAGTATTTT.

This clonotype has more than one count but fewer than ten. V usage is TRBV3-1 and J usage is TRBJ1-1; 8 bases fit TRBD1. The germline V gene has CDR1 LGHDT and CDR2 YNNKEL (reference sequence). Germline trimming cut 4 bases from V and 1 base from J; bases unmatched to any gene: 14. This CDR3 contains 18 residues. Here the CDR3 reads CASSLSLDRALGNTEAFF. The CDR3 region has the DNA TGTGCCAGCAGCCTATCCCTGGACAGGGCCCTTGGGAACACTGAAGCTTTCTTT.

This clonotype was detected a few times. This chain connects TRBV7-9 to TRBJ1-4; D is undetermined. Trimming shortened V by 4 bases and J by 10 bases, and 13 bases separated the two germline ends. This CDR3 is built from 13 residues. From germline, CDR1 is SEHNR and CDR2 FQNEAQ (reference sequence). CDR3 coding DNA: TGTGCCAGCAGCTCCCCGGCCTCGATAAAACTGTTTTTT. Protein sequence: CASSSPASIKLFF.

In this sample, this clonotype turned up many times. This chain connects TRBV6-5 to TRBJ2-4, with D unclear. V dropped 5 bases and J dropped 0 bases, with 17 bases sitting between them. Per the germline V gene, CDR1 is MNHEY and CDR2 is SVGAGI. This CDR3 is 17 amino acids long. The chain's CDR3 is CASSPRPRPRAKNIQYF. The DNA of the CDR3 is TGTGCCAGCAGTCCTCGCCCCCGACCCAGAGCCAAAAACATTCAGTACTTC.

This clonotype was seen a few times. The chain joins TRBV29-1 to TRBJ2-5; D possibly corresponds to TRBD1 (6 bases). Germline-derived CDR1 and CDR2 are SQVTM and ANQGSEA. V dropped 3 bases and J dropped 5 bases, with 10 bases sitting between them. The CDR3 runs to 12 residues. The CDR3 nucleotides are TGCAGCGTTGATGGGGGCCACGAGACCCAGTACTTC. It is translated as CSVDGGHETQYF.

The chain carries TRBV7-2 and TRBJ1-1, with D possibly matching TRBD1 (5 bases). The CDR3 has 17 amino acids. The germline CDR1 and CDR2 sequences are SGHTA and FQGNSA. Trimming shortened V by 2 bases and J by 7 bases, and 23 bases separated the two germline ends. The CDR3 here is CASSLLGVESAYNEAFF. The CDR3 DNA sequence: TGTGCCAGCAGCTTATTGGGGGTTGAATCTGCCTACAATGAAGCTTTCTTT.

This clonotype showed up just a few times. The rearrangement joins TRBV20-1 to TRBJ1-5; 10 positions agree with TRBD1. Germline V gene data show CDR1 as DFQATT and CDR2 as SNEGSKA (reference sequence). V gave up 4 bases and J gave up 7 bases; unmatched junction bases: 7. There are 14 residues in the CDR3. CDR3 loop: CSAKPGTGVQPQHF. The CDR3 DNA reads TGCAGTGCTAAACCCGGGACAGGGGTACAGCCCCAGCATTTT.

This clonotype showed up many times. The chain links TRBV4-3 to TRBJ2-1; D unresolved. CDR3 size: 14 residues. The germline CDR1 and CDR2 sequences are LGHNA and YSLEER. V was clipped by 0 bases and J by 5 bases, with 8 bases between them. CDR3 in DNA: TGCGCCAGCAGCCAAGATTGGGGAAACAATGAGCAGTTCTTC. It translates to CASSQDWGNNEQFF.

The chain carries TRBV12-3 or TRBV12-4 and TRBJ1-5; D gene ambiguous. The V end was cut by 2 bases, the J end by 6 bases, with 8 bases between. The CDR3 extends over 13 amino acids. In DNA form, the CDR3 reads TGTGCCAGCAGTTTAAACACGGGTCAGCCCCAGCATTTT. Its translation: CASSLNTGQPQHF.

At least ten counts were recorded for this clonotype. The chain joins TRBV7-9 to TRBJ2-1; perhaps TRBD2 as D (5 bases). This CDR3 contains 14 residues. Per germline, CDR1 SEHNR and CDR2 FQNEAQ (reference sequence). Trimming pared 2 bases from V and 5 bases from J, leaving 10 bases between. The CDR3 region has the DNA TGTGCCAGCAGCTTATCCGGGGTACACAATGAGCAGTTCTTC. Protein product: CASSLSGVHNEQFF.

The J gene is TRBJ2-6, the V gene TRBV11-2; D uncertain. CDR1 and CDR2 from the germline V gene are SGHAT and FQNNGV. Trimming pared 5 bases from V and 4 bases from J, leaving 12 bases between. The length of the CDR3 is 15 residues. DNA for the CDR3: TGTGCCAGCAGCCGAACCACCTTCGGGGCCAACGTCCTGACTTTC. Its protein is CASSRTTFGANVLTF.

Only a few counts were recorded for this clonotype. J is TRBJ2-4 and V is TRBV7-2, with D perhaps TRBD1 (6 bases). Trimming stripped 3 bases from V and 12 bases from J, with 12 bases between. The germline CDR1 and CDR2 sequences are SGHTA and FQGNSA. The CDR3 totals 12 residues. The DNA for the CDR3 is TGTGCCAGCAGCTTGGACAGTACAACTCAGTACTTC. Translating it yields CASSLDSTTQYF.

This clonotype has ten or more counts. The chain is built from TRBV10-1 and TRBJ2-1; TRBD1 matches 9 bases. The CDR3 is 22 residues long. Germline loops: CDR1 WNHNN, CDR2 SYGVQD (reference sequence). The trim removed 3 bases at V and 2 bases at J, leaving 23 bases unmatched. In DNA, the CDR3 is TGCGCCAGCAGTGACCTAAACCGGGACAGGGTAGTTGCGGGAATCCCCTACAATGAGCAGTTCTTC. Residues: CASSDLNRDRVVAGIPYNEQFF.